One sample yielded the 15 T cell receptor beta chains listed below, sequenced in a study of blood T cell repertoires in COVID-19. Produced via immunoSEQ multiplex PCR; TCRdb's table is partial and in-frame only. This sample has about 60,000 clones, with 82% found just once. The specimen was peripheral blood. The receptor set was obtained from a man aged 55-75 years with acute or convalescent COVID-19.

The V gene is TRBV3-1 (or the pseudogene TRBV3-2), the J gene TRBJ1-1; 9 nucleotides match TRBD1. The V gene end was trimmed by 6 bases and the J gene end by 7 bases; junction bases not matched to a gene: 6. Germline V lookup: CDR1 LGHDT, CDR2 YNNKEL (reference sequence). The CDR3 is 13 residues long. As DNA, the CDR3 is TGTGCCAGCAGAACAGGGGGCGCGGGTGAAGCTTTCTTT. Its protein is CASRTGGAGEAFF.

This rearrangement joins TRBV10-3 to TRBJ2-2; maybe TRBD1 (6 bases). Per the germline V gene, CDR1 is ENHRY and CDR2 is SYGVKD. Trimming left V 10 bases short and J 4 bases short, with 10 bases between. There are 12 residues in the CDR3. The CDR3 nucleotides are TGTGCCACTGGGACACCCACCGGGGAGCTGTTTTTT. The encoded protein is CATGTPTGELFF.

V usage is TRBV4-3 and J usage is TRBJ2-2, with D possibly TRBD2 on 5 matching bases. There are 12 residues in the CDR3. V gave up 4 bases and J gave up 7 bases, with 7 bases separating them. CDR1 LGHNA and CDR2 YSLEER come from the germline V gene. The CDR3 here is CASSLGVGELFF. The CDR3 bases are TGCGCCAGCAGCCTGGGAGTCGGGGAGCTGTTTTTT.

This clone appeared once. V and J are TRBV6-5 and TRBJ1-2; TRBD1 aligns across 10 bases. Germline loops: CDR1 MNHEY, CDR2 SVGAGI. The V segment lost 5 bases and the J segment 8 bases; nucleotides outside the gene matches: 5. The CDR3 sequence is 13 residues long. The CDR3 is CASSLRDRGGYTF. CDR3 coding DNA: TGTGCCAGCAGTCTCCGGGACAGGGGCGGCTACACCTTC.

This sequence joins TRBV6-2 or TRBV6-3 and TRBJ2-4; D perhaps matches TRBD1 (6 bases). Germline V gene lookup returns CDR1 MNHEY and CDR2 SVGEGT. V was trimmed by 2 bases and J by 2 bases, leaving 16 bases between them. This CDR3 is built from 17 residues. For the CDR3, the DNA is TGTGCCAGCAGTTACCTTGGGGGCGCGGTAACCAAAAACATTCAGTACTTC. As protein: CASSYLGGAVTKNIQYF.

The chain links TRBV23-1 to TRBJ2-7; no definite D call. TRBV23-1 is designated an ORF whose function remains uncertain. V was clipped by 5 bases and J by 0 bases, with 14 bases between them. The CDR3 sequence is 15 residues long. CDR3 nucleotide sequence: TGCGCCAGCAGTGAGGCGGCCGCGAGCTCCTACGAGCAGTACGTC. Translation gives CASSEAAASSYEQYV.

As for this clone: This specimen includes other DNA sequences encoding the same CDR3. V gene TRBV6-5 combines with J gene TRBJ1-1, with D unresolved. Trimming took 6 bases from V and 1 from J, leaving 3 bases between them. Per the germline V gene, CDR1 is MNHEY and CDR2 is SVGAGI. The CDR3 is 11 residues long. In nucleotides, the CDR3 is TGTGCCAGCAGGAGGAACACTGAAGCTTTCTTT. This gives the protein CASRRNTEAFF.

The chain couples TRBV30 to TRBJ1-1; D is unclear. The CDR3 runs 11 residues. Looked up from germline, CDR1 is GTSNPN and CDR2 is SVGIG (reference sequence). V was pared by 2 bases and J by 3 bases, with 4 bases between. CDR3 sequence: CAWSPYTEAFF. The CDR3 DNA sequence: TGTGCCTGGAGTCCTTACACTGAAGCTTTCTTT.

The chain carries TRBV5-8 and TRBJ1-5, with 9 bases that match TRBD1. V lost 5 bases, J lost 7 bases, and 10 bases stayed unmatched. The CDR3 loop spans 15 amino acids. Germline V gives CDR1 SGHTS, CDR2 YDEGEE. The CDR3 reads CASSSGTGSGQPQHF. The CDR3 DNA reads as TGTGCCAGCAGTTCCGGGACAGGGTCGGGGCAGCCCCAGCATTTT.

This chain connects TRBV19 to TRBJ1-5, with D perhaps TRBD1 (6 bases). V shed 5 bases and J shed 3 bases, with 11 bases lying between them. Germline-derived CDR1 and CDR2 are LNHDA and SQIVND (reference sequence). The CDR3 is 14 amino acids. CDR3 region: CASSSDSFNQPQHF. CDR3 DNA: TGTGCCAGTAGTTCGGACAGTTTCAATCAGCCCCAGCATTTT.

J is TRBJ1-1 and V is TRBV5-4; D is possibly TRBD1 (6 bases). With 1 base removed from V and 1 base from J, the gap between germline ends came to 8 bases. This CDR3 comprises 14 residues. The germline V gene encodes CDR1 SGHNT and CDR2 YYREEE (reference sequence). CDR3 coding DNA: TGTGCCAGCAGCTTGAAAGGGGGGAACACTGAAGCTTTCTTT. It encodes CASSLKGGNTEAFF.

V is TRBV3-1 (or the pseudogene TRBV3-2) and J is TRBJ1-1; the D gene is possibly TRBD1 (5 bases). In germline, CDR1 is LGHDT, CDR2 YNNKEL (reference sequence). CDR3 size: 15 residues. V was pared by 3 bases and J by 5 bases, with 16 bases between. CDR3 in DNA: TGTGCCAGCAGCCATACCGGGACGGGGGGGACTGAAGCTTTCTTT. As protein: CASSHTGTGGTEAFF.

This sequence joins TRBV4-3 and TRBJ1-1; a possible D gene is TRBD1 (5 bases). The CDR3 contains 13 residues. The V and J ends lost 0 bases and 11 bases respectively, with 13 bases between them. In germline, CDR1 is LGHNA, CDR2 YSLEER. The CDR3 here is CASSQELAGNAFF. CDR3 bases: TGCGCCAGCAGCCAAGAGTTAGCAGGGAATGCTTTCTTT.

The V call is TRBV5-6, the J call TRBJ2-1; 9 nucleotides agree with TRBD1. The CDR3 totals 17 residues. Per the germline V gene, CDR1 is SGHDT and CDR2 is YYEEEE. With V trimmed by 0 bases and J by 2 bases, 6 bases remained unmatched. The CDR3, as DNA: TGTGCCAGCAGCTTGGAATGGGGACAGGGTACCTACAATGAGCAGTTCTTC. This encodes CASSLEWGQGTYNEQFF.

The CDR3 coding sequence is TGTGCCAGCAGCACCATTGTAGGGGGACAGCTGTACTTC. This encodes CASSTIVGGQLYF. The V gene is TRBV11-3, the J gene TRBJ2-4; 7 bases align to TRBD1. The CDR3 covers 13 residues. J was trimmed by 15 bases and V by 5 bases; bases with no gene match: 13. Germline-derived CDR1 and CDR2 are SGHNT and YENEEA.